This TCR beta chain is drawn from a study of blood T cell repertoires in COVID-19. At the level of the study: Researchers got acute and convalescent COVID-19 samples from the United States, Italy and Spain.

Cohort placement rested on clinical history that participants reported themselves. The germline V and J ends were trimmed by 1 base and 0 bases, with 8 bases remaining between them. Germline CDR1 is SGHRS and CDR2 is YFSETQ. The CDR3 has 14 residues. The table came from immunoSEQ multiplex PCR; TCRdb's copy has only in-frame clones and leaves some out. The top ten clones hold 18% of a sample with 200,000 to 250,000 clones, 85% of them seen once. This chain links TRBV5-1 with TRBJ2-7; tentatively, D is TRBD1 (5 bases). This sequence was found in a man in his forties who had recovered from COVID-19. Sequences were obtained from PBMCs or T cells enriched from blood (not recorded which). DNA of the CDR3: TGCGCCAGCAGCTTGCAGGGAACCTCCTACGAGCAGTACTTC. Protein product: CASSLQGTSYEQYF.